These 5 T cell receptor beta chains share one sample of origin, sequenced in a study of blood T cells in healthy people across ages. Sample-barcoded 5' priming and a J-beta primer mix drove a second PCR of 7 to 11 cycles. TCRdb independently ran MiXCR on the 5' RACE reads; one entry per CDR3 protein. Here the sample spans fewer than 800,000 distinct CDR3 sequences, approximately 49% being singletons. The sample comprised blood. These receptors came from a woman aged 55-69 years in good health.

V usage is TRBV30 and J usage is TRBJ2-3; possible D gene TRBD2, 5 bases. The germline gives CDR1 GTSNPN, CDR2 SVGIG (reference sequence). This CDR3 is 15 amino acids long. V was cut by 0 bases and J by 0 bases, with 10 bases left in between. CDR3 protein: CAWSVPGISTDTQYF. The CDR3 DNA reads TGTGCCTGGAGTGTTCCCGGGATTAGCACAGATACGCAGTATTTT.

The rearrangement uses TRBV20-1 and TRBJ2-4; 8 bases map to TRBD1. This CDR3 contains 16 residues. V lost 3 bases, J lost 0 bases, and 7 bases stayed unmatched. From germline, CDR1 is DFQATT and CDR2 SNEGSKA (reference sequence). The CDR3 is CSASYRQGLAKNIQYF. In DNA form, the CDR3 reads TGCAGTGCTAGCTACCGACAGGGGCTAGCCAAAAACATTCAGTACTTC.

This clonotype was counted between two and nine times. V usage is TRBV20-1 and J usage is TRBJ2-7; the D gene is possibly TRBD2 (6 bases). The CDR3 sequence is 14 residues long. Between the trimmed V and J ends, which lost 1 base and 2 bases, there was a span of 12 bases. Germline CDR1 is DFQATT and CDR2 is SNEGSKA (reference sequence). CDR3 coding DNA: TGCAGTGCTAGAGTGGGGACTTTACCCTACGAGCAGTACTTC. Protein sequence: CSARVGTLPYEQYF.

The sample holds a few counts of this clonotype. The gene calls are TRBV4-1 and TRBJ1-4, with 7 bases that match TRBD1. After removal of 0 bases from V and 0 bases from J, the junction contained 13 bases not matched to a gene. The CDR3 is made up of 20 amino acids. The germline gives CDR1 MGHRA, CDR2 YSYEKL. CDR3 bases: TGCGCCAGCAGCCAAGATGGAAAGATGGCAGGGGGTGCAACTAATGAAAAACTGTTTTTT. It yields the protein CASSQDGKMAGGATNEKLFF.

This chain joins TRBV9 and TRBJ2-1; TRBD2 might be the D (6 bases). V lost 0 bases, J lost 0 bases, and 16 bases lay in between. Germline CDR1 and CDR2: SGDLS and YYNGEE. The length of the CDR3 is 18 residues. The CDR3 DNA reads as TGTGCCAGCAGCGTAGATGGTAGCGGTTCTTACTCCTACAATGAGCAGTTCTTC. Its protein is CASSVDGSGSYSYNEQFF.